This TCR beta chain appears in the sequencing data of a study of blood T cell repertoires in COVID-19. Across the study: Sites across the United States, Italy and Spain contributed samples from acute and convalescent COVID-19.

Germline CDR1 SGHTA, CDR2 FQGNSA. There are 15 residues in the CDR3. Between the trimmed V and J ends, which lost 1 base and 0 bases, there was a span of 10 bases. Repertoires were generated with immunoSEQ multiplex PCR, while TCRdb's copy carries only in-frame clones and drops some. The sample contains more than 75,000 clones, approximately 86% of which appear only once. This chain connects TRBV7-2 to TRBJ2-7, with unresolved D. The sequenced material came from peripheral blood. The sequence derives from a woman aged 80 or older with acute or convalescent COVID-19. CDR3 residues: CASSLGRYISYEQYF. The CDR3 DNA sequence: TGTGCCAGCAGCTTAGGGAGATATATCTCCTACGAGCAGTACTTC.